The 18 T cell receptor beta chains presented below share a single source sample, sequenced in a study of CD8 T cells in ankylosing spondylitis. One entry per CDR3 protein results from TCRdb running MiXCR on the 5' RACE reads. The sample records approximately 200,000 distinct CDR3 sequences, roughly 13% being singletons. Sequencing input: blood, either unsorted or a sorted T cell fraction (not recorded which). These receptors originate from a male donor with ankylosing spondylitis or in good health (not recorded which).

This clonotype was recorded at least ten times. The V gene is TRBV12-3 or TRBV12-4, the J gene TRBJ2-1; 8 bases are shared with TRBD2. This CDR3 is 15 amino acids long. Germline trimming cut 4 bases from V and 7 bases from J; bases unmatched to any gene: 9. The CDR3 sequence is CASSSRGGLWNEQFF. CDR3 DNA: TGTGCCAGCAGTTCTCGGGGGGGCCTTTGGAATGAGCAGTTCTTC.

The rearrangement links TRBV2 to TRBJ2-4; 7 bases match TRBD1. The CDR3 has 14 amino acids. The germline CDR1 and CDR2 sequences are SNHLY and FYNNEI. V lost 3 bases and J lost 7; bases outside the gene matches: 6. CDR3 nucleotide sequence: TGTGCCAGCAGTGATTTAGGGGGCGAGAACATTCAGTACTTC. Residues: CASSDLGGENIQYF.

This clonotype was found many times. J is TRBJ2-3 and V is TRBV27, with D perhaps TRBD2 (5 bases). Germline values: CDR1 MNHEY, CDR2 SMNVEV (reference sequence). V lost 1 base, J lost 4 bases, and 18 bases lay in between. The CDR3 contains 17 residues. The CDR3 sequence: CASSLLAVRVGADTQYF. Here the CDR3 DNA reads TGTGCCAGCAGTTTATTAGCCGTGAGGGTTGGGGCAGATACGCAGTATTTT.

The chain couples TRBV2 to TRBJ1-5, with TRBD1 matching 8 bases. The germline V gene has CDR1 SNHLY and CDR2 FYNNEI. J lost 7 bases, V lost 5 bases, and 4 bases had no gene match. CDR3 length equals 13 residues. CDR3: CASSPTGAQPQHF. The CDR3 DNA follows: TGTGCCAGCAGTCCGACAGGGGCCCAGCCCCAGCATTTT.

The CDR3 DNA follows: TGTGCTAGTGGTTTGGTAGGGGGGACTCCTGAAGCTTTCTTT. It encodes CASGLVGGTPEAFF. The chain joins TRBV12-5 to TRBJ1-1; D is perhaps TRBD1 (6 bases). Germline V lookup: CDR1 LGHNT, CDR2 FRNRAP. V gave up 0 bases and J gave up 6 bases, with 11 bases separating them. The CDR3 is 14 residues long.

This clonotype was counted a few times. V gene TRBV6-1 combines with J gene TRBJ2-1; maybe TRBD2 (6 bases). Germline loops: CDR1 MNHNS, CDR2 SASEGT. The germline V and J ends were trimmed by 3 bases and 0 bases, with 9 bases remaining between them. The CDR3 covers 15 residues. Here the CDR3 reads CASSEDGSSYNEQFF. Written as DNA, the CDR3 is TGTGCCAGCAGTGAGGACGGGAGCTCCTACAATGAGCAGTTCTTC.

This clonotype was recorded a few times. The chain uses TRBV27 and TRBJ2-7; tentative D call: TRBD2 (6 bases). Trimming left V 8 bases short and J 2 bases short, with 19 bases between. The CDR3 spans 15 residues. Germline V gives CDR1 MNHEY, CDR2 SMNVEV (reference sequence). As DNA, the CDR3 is TGTGCCAGCTCACCTGGAGGGTCTGGCACCTACGAGCAGTACTTC. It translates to CASSPGGSGTYEQYF.

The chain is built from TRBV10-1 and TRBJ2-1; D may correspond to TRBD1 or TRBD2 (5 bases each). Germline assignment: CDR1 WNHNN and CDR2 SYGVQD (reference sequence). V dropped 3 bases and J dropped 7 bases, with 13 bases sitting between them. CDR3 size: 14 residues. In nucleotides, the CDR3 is TGCGCCAGCAGTGACCTCCCCGGGGCGAATGAGCAGTTCTTC. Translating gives CASSDLPGANEQFF.

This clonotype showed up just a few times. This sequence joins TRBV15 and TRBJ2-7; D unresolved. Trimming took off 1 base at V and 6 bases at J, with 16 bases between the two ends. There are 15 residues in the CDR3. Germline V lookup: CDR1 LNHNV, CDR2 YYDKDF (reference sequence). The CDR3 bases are TGTGCCACCAGCAGAGTTAAAACTCCCTCTGGCGAGCAGTACTTC. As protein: CATSRVKTPSGEQYF.

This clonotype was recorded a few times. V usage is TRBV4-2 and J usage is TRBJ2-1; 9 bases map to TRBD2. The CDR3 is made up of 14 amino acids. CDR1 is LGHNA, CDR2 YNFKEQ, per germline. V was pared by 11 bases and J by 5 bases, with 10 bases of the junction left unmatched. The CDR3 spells CAAQAGGSHNEQFF. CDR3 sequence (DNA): TGTGCCGCCCAAGCGGGAGGTTCCCACAATGAGCAGTTCTTC.

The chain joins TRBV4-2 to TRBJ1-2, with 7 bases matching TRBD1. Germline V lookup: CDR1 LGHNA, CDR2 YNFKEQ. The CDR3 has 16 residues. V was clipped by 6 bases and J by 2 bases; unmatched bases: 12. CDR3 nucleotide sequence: TGTGCCAGCAGTCGACCTGGACAGGACGAGAACTATGGCTACACCTTC. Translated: CASSRPGQDENYGYTF.

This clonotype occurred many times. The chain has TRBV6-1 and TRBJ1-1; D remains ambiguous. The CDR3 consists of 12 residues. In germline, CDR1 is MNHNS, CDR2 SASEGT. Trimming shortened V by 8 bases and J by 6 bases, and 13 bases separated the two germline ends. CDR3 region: CASEVRGAEAFF. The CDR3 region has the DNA TGTGCCAGCGAAGTACGCGGTGCTGAAGCTTTCTTT.

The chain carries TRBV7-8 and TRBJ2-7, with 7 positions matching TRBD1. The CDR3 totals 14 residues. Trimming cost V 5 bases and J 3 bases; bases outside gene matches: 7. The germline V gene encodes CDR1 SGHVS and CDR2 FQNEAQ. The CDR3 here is CASSPRDSFYEQYF. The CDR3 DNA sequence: TGTGCCAGCAGCCCCCGGGACAGTTTCTACGAGCAGTACTTC.

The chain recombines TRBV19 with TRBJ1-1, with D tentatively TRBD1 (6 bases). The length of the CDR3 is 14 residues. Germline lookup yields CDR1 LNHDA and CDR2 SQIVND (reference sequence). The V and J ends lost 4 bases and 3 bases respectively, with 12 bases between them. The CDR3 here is CASSTPEGDTEAFF. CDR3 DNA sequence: TGTGCCAGTAGTACCCCCGAGGGGGACACTGAAGCTTTCTTT.

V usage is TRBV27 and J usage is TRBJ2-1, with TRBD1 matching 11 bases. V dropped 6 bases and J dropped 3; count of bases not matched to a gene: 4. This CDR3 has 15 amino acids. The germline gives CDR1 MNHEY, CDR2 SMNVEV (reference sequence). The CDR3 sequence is CASSTGTGGYNEQFF. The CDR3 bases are TGTGCCAGCAGCACCGGGACAGGGGGCTACAATGAGCAGTTCTTC.

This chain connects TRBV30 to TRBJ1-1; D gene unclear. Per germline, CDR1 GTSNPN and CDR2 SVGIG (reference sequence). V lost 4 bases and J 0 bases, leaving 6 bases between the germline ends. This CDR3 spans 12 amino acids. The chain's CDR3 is CAWTFMNTEAFF. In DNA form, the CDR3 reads TGTGCCTGGACTTTCATGAACACTGAAGCTTTCTTT.

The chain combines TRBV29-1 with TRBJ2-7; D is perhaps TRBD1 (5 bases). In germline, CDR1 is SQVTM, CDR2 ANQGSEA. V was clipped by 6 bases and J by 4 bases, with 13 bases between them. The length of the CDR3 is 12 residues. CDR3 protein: CSVGHHGYEQYF. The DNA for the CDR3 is TGCAGCGTCGGACACCATGGATACGAGCAGTACTTC.

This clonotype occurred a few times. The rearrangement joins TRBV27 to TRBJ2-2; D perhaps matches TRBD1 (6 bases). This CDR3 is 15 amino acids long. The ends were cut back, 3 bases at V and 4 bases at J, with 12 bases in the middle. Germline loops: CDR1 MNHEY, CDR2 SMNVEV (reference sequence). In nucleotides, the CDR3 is TGTGCCAGCAGTTTTTCGACAGGACTCACCGGGGAGCTGTTTTTT. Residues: CASSFSTGLTGELFF.